This T cell receptor beta chain was recovered during a study of T cell responses to AZD1222 COVID-19 vaccine. The CDR3 runs to 14 residues. V lost 9 bases, J lost 6 bases, and 8 bases stayed unmatched. CDR1 KGHDR and CDR2 SFDVKD come from the germline V gene. Produced via immunoSEQ multiplex PCR; TCRdb's table is partial and in-frame only. Of roughly 100,000 clones in the sample, around nine tenths were seen once. The chain is built from TRBV24-1 and TRBJ2-2; 8 positions agree with TRBD2. This specimen was peripheral blood, taken on day 0 of AZD1222 vaccination. The receptor was isolated from an adult in good health. The CDR3 loop is CATGTSGRSGELFF. As DNA, the CDR3 is TGTGCCACCGGAACTAGCGGAAGGTCCGGGGAGCTGTTTTTT.